This T cell receptor (beta chain) is drawn from a study of T cells in Graves' hyperthyroidism and ophthalmopathy. What was amplified from RNA transcripts were TCR beta CDR3 regions. The TCR CDR3 was amplified in a first-round RT-PCR using the HTBI primer set. TCRdb analysed the multiplex PCR reads with MiXCR anew, one entry per CDR3 protein. The sample carries a few hundred thousand distinct CDR3 sequences, about half recorded once. The receptor was derived from an adult woman with Graves' disease, either hyperthyroidism or ophthalmopathy (not recorded which). The source material was peripheral blood or thyroid tissue (not recorded which).

The chain's CDR3 is CASSNPGTGTYEQYF. As DNA, the CDR3 is TGTGCCAGCAGTAATCCCGGGACAGGGACCTACGAGCAGTACTTC. The gene calls are TRBV7-9 and TRBJ2-7, with 9 bases identical to TRBD1. Germline V lookup: CDR1 SEHNR, CDR2 FQNEAQ (reference sequence). The CDR3 consists of 15 residues. J was trimmed by 2 bases and V by 6 bases; bases with no gene match: 8.